The T cell receptor (beta chain) described here comes from a study of PD-L1 blockade in urothelial cancer. Study-level information: Among blood samples, the median T cell count was roughly 150,000.

V was trimmed by 4 bases and J by 5 bases, leaving 11 bases between them. The CDR3 length is 14 residues. The germline gives CDR1 MNHEY, CDR2 SVGAGI. Synthetic analogs of TCR templates were spiked into every PCR. Assay used: immunoSEQ multiplex PCR; TCRdb lists only in-frame clones, some missing. The top ten hold roughly 1.7% of the sample, which has under 150,000 clones, about 89% seen once. Time point meaning: peripheral blood 6 weeks after treatment start. Each patient gave between 1 and 8 samples, pretreatment and on-treatment. This receptor was taken from a man aged 55 to 70 with urothelial cancer. Sequenced material: PBMCs, taken around atezolizumab (anti-PD-L1) treatment. V gene TRBV6-5 combines with J gene TRBJ2-2, with a weak D call TRBD1 (6 bases). The CDR3 protein is CASSWTEQTGELFF. For the CDR3, the DNA is TGTGCCAGCAGTTGGACAGAACAAACCGGGGAGCTGTTTTTT.